This entry lists 28 T cell receptor beta chains sequenced from one sample in a study of blood T cell repertoires in COVID-19. Here immunoSEQ multiplex PCR was the method, and the copy in TCRdb shows in-frame clones only, minus some. The data hold about 370,000 clones, with about 89% observed a single time. Material: PBMCs or T cells enriched from blood (not recorded which). The origin of the receptors is a woman in her thirties or forties who had been exposed to COVID-19.

Note on this clone: Other DNA sequences within the sample encode an identical CDR3. This sequence joins TRBV5-4 and TRBJ2-7, with 8 nucleotides matching TRBD1. This CDR3 region has 14 residues. J lost 4 bases, V lost 4 bases, and 7 bases had no gene match. Germline loops: CDR1 SGHNT, CDR2 YYREEE (reference sequence). For the CDR3, the DNA is TGTGCCAGCAGCCCAGGACAGGGAAGGTACGAGCAGTACTTC. It specifies CASSPGQGRYEQYF.

The CDR3 DNA sequence: TGTGCCAGTAGTGCCTCGGGACTGGGGCCAGATACGCAGTATTTT. This gives the protein CASSASGLGPDTQYF. This chain uses TRBV19 with TRBJ2-3; maybe TRBD2 (6 bases). There are 15 residues in the CDR3. Germline V gene sequence: CDR1 LNHDA, CDR2 SQIVND (reference sequence). Trimming pared 5 bases from V and 4 bases from J, leaving 16 bases between. Full variable domain (rest looked up from reference TRBV19 and TRBJ2-3): DGGITQSPKYLFRKEGQNVTLSCEQNLNHDAMYWYRQDPGQGLRLIYYSQIVNDFQKGDIAEGYSVSREKKESFPLTVTSAQKNPTAFYLCASSASGLGPDTQYFGPGTRLTVL.

With regard to this clone: One junction end disagrees with the germline gene, perhaps due to a read error. This sample also contains other DNA sequences that code for the same CDR3. V and J are TRBV7-2 and TRBJ2-1; 10 bases line up with TRBD2. Per the germline V gene, CDR1 is SGHTA and CDR2 is FQGNSA. This CDR3 contains 17 residues. The CDR3 DNA follows: TGTGCCAGCAGCTTAGCGCATAGGGCTAGCGGGGGCAATGAACAGTTCTTC. This translates into CASSLAHRASGGNEQFF.

DNA for the CDR3: TGTGCCAGCACCCCTTGGACAGGGAGTGGAGAAAAACTGTTTTTT. It translates to CASTPWTGSGEKLFF. This chain connects TRBV2 to TRBJ1-4, with 8 bases fitting TRBD1. CDR3 length: 15 residues. Germline V gives CDR1 SNHLY, CDR2 FYNNEI. V lost 7 bases and J lost 8; bases outside the gene matches: 12.

The chain is built from TRBV5-1 and TRBJ2-7; the D is unclear. The CDR3 runs 14 residues. V lost 5 bases and J lost 0, with 12 bases in between. The germline V gene has CDR1 SGHRS and CDR2 YFSETQ. CDR3 residues: CASSSEESSYEQYF. The CDR3 nucleotides are TGCGCCAGCAGTTCTGAGGAGAGCTCCTACGAGCAGTACTTC.

This chain connects TRBV6-4 to TRBJ2-3, with 8 positions matching TRBD1. Trimming took 6 bases from V and 1 from J; bases not matched to a gene: 3. The CDR3 totals 14 residues. Germline values: CDR1 MRHNA, CDR2 SNTAGT. CDR3 sequence reads: CASRATGGTDTQYF. The CDR3 DNA is TGTGCCAGCAGGGCGACAGGGGGCACAGATACGCAGTATTTT.

The chain carries TRBV11-3 and TRBJ1-1, with TRBD1 as a possible D gene (5 bases). CDR1 is SGHNT and CDR2 is YENEEA in the germline V gene. Trimming took 6 bases from V and 11 from J, leaving 13 bases between them. The length of the CDR3 is 11 residues. The CDR3 DNA follows: TGTGCCAGCAGATCTAGGGAGGGGGCTTTCTTT. This gives the protein CASRSREGAFF.

The rearrangement links TRBV7-9 to TRBJ2-7; D gene unclear. V lost 8 bases, J lost 5 bases, and 10 bases lay in between. The germline CDR1 and CDR2 sequences are SEHNR and FQNEAQ (reference sequence). The CDR3 runs to 11 residues. The CDR3 sequence is CASATINEQYF. CDR3 nucleotides: TGTGCCAGCGCTACTATCAACGAGCAGTACTTC.

The CDR3 region has the DNA TGTGCCAGCAGTTTATCAGGGGGTCATAATGAAAAACTGTTTTTT. Translated: CASSLSGGHNEKLFF. The chain recombines TRBV27 with TRBJ1-4; TRBD1 might be the D (6 bases). The V and J ends lost 0 bases and 4 bases respectively, with 9 bases between them. Germline V gives CDR1 MNHEY, CDR2 SMNVEV (reference sequence). This CDR3 comprises 15 residues.

The chain combines TRBV24-1 with TRBJ2-7; D is perhaps TRBD2 (5 bases). This CDR3 is 16 amino acids long. The V gene lost 1 base and the J gene lost 3 bases, with 15 bases spanning the gap. From germline, CDR1 is KGHDR and CDR2 SFDVKD. The CDR3 DNA sequence: TGTGCCACCAGTGATTTTTTCCCGACTATCAACTACGAGCAGTACTTC. It codes for CATSDFFPTINYEQYF.

This clone appeared once. This sequence joins TRBV24-1 and TRBJ1-5, with unresolved D. The V end was cut by 3 bases, the J end by 2 bases, with 13 bases between. Germline V gene lookup returns CDR1 KGHDR and CDR2 SFDVKD. This CDR3 comprises 16 residues. CDR3 residues: CATSDPSGQGNQPQHF. The CDR3, as DNA: TGTGCCACCAGTGATCCCAGTGGGCAGGGCAATCAGCCCCAGCATTTT.

The chain links TRBV24-1 to TRBJ1-2; D remains ambiguous. Germline lookup yields CDR1 KGHDR and CDR2 SFDVKD. The CDR3 consists of 17 residues. The V gene lost 7 bases and the J gene lost 4 bases, with 24 bases spanning the gap. Here the CDR3 reads CATRHPTYIIVTYGYTF. CDR3 coding DNA: TGTGCCACCAGACACCCAACATATATCATCGTCACCTATGGCTACACCTTC.

This chain uses TRBV5-4 with TRBJ2-7; TRBD2 matches at 7 bases. In germline, CDR1 is SGHNT, CDR2 YYREEE (reference sequence). J was trimmed by 3 bases and V by 4 bases; bases with no gene match: 7. This CDR3 has 14 amino acids. The CDR3 loop reads CASSDLAVNYEQYF. The CDR3 DNA follows: TGTGCCAGCAGCGATCTAGCGGTCAACTACGAGCAGTACTTC.

For the CDR3, the DNA is TGTGCCAGCAGACAGGGGTTGGGGAATTCACCCCTCCACTTT. It yields the protein CASRQGLGNSPLHF. The chain carries TRBV2 and TRBJ1-6; TRBD1 agrees at 7 bases. J gave up 7 bases and V 6 bases, and 6 bases lay outside the gene matches. The CDR3 loop spans 14 amino acids. CDR1 and CDR2 (germline): SNHLY, FYNNEI.

V and J are TRBV5-6 and TRBJ2-1; perhaps TRBD2 as D (5 bases). With 5 bases removed from V and 7 bases from J, the gap between germline ends came to 19 bases. From germline, CDR1 is SGHDT and CDR2 YYEEEE. This CDR3 has 15 residues. The DNA of the CDR3 is TGTGCCAGCAGTCCCTTGGGAGAACTATTTAATGAGCAGTTCTTC. This encodes CASSPLGELFNEQFF. The full variable domain, with the rest looked up from reference TRBV5-6 and TRBJ2-1, is DAGVTQSPTHLIKTRGQQVTLRCSPKSGHDTVSWYQQALGQGPQFIFQYYEEEERQRGNFPDRFSGHQFPNYSSELNVNALLLGDSALYLCASSPLGELFNEQFFGPGTRLTVL.

The rearrangement uses TRBV6-5 and TRBJ1-1, with D tentatively TRBD1 (6 bases). The CDR3 totals 13 residues. CDR1 is MNHEY and CDR2 is SVGAGI in the germline V gene. Between the trimmed V and J ends, which lost 8 bases and 4 bases, there was a span of 14 bases. In DNA form, the CDR3 reads TGTGCCAGCTCTAACAGGGTTGGCACTGAAGCTTTCTTT. Amino acids: CASSNRVGTEAFF.

This chain joins TRBV25-1 and TRBJ1-2; TRBD1 matches at 8 bases. The CDR3 covers 11 residues. The J segment lost 6 bases and the V segment lost 11 bases, leaving 5 bases of the junction unmatched. In germline, CDR1 is MGHDK, CDR2 SYGVNS. The CDR3 is CAAGGSHGYTF. DNA of the CDR3: TGTGCCGCAGGGGGCTCTCATGGCTACACCTTC.

The rearrangement joins TRBV5-1 to TRBJ2-2; D is perhaps TRBD1 (5 bases). CDR1 is SGHRS and CDR2 is YFSETQ in the germline V gene. The CDR3 spans 18 residues. V dropped 0 bases and J dropped 1 base, with 16 bases sitting between them. DNA for the CDR3: TGCGCCAGCAGCTTGGAGTCAGGGCGATCACAGAACACCGGGGAGCTGTTTTTT. This sequence encodes CASSLESGRSQNTGELFF.

The V call is TRBV5-1, the J call TRBJ2-2; no clear D. Trimming removed 0 bases at V and 4 bases at J, with 10 bases between. There are 15 residues in the CDR3. The V gene's germline CDR1 is SGHRS and CDR2 YFSETQ. The CDR3 is CASSLEISLTGELFF. CDR3 DNA: TGCGCCAGCAGCTTGGAAATTAGCCTCACCGGGGAGCTGTTTTTT.

CDR3 sequence reads: CASSSTTNSPLHF. The CDR3 nucleotides read TGTGCCAGCAGCTCCACTACAAATTCACCCCTCCACTTT. The chain has TRBV6-6 and TRBJ1-6; no clear D gene. Germline V CDR1 and CDR2: MNHNY, SVGAGI (reference sequence). This CDR3 contains 13 residues. V was cut by 6 bases and J by 7 bases, with 10 bases left in between.

V gene TRBV29-1 combines with J gene TRBJ1-2; D call uncertain. The CDR3 is 12 residues long. The V gene's germline CDR1 is SQVTM and CDR2 ANQGSEA. V shed 1 base and J shed 3 bases, with 6 bases lying between them. The CDR3 loop reads CSVEGQHYGYTF. The CDR3 nucleotides are TGCAGCGTTGAAGGACAACACTATGGCTACACCTTC.

J is TRBJ2-3 and V is TRBV7-2; TRBD2 aligns across 10 bases. The V gene end was trimmed by 5 bases and the J gene end by 5 bases; junction bases not matched to a gene: 13. The CDR3 spans 17 residues. Germline V gene data show CDR1 as SGHTA and CDR2 as FQGNSA. CDR3 sequence: CASSRSITAGGEDTQYF. CDR3 nucleotide sequence: TGTGCCAGCAGCAGATCTATAACAGCGGGAGGGGAAGATACGCAGTATTTT. Filled out from reference TRBV7-2 and TRBJ2-3, the complete variable domain reads GAGVSQSPSNKVTEKGKDVELRCDPISGHTALYWYRQSLGQGLEFLIYFQGNSAPDKSGLPSDRFSAERTGGSVSTLTIQRTQQEDSAVYLCASSRSITAGGEDTQYFGPGTRLTVL.

The chain combines TRBV28 with TRBJ2-5; TRBD2 might be the D (6 bases). The V end was cut by 6 bases, the J end by 10 bases, with 18 bases between. This CDR3 has 13 residues. Germline-derived CDR1 and CDR2 are MDHEN and SYDVKM. The CDR3 DNA sequence: TGTGCCAGCAGCCCCGTCCCCCGGGGGATCCAGTACTTC. Translating it yields CASSPVPRGIQYF.

This clone was seen a single time. Other DNA sequences from this sample encode an identical CDR3 as well. The CDR3: CAWSSGVNTEAFF. The CDR3, as DNA: TGTGCCTGGAGTTCAGGGGTGAACACTGAAGCTTTCTTT. The rearrangement links TRBV30 to TRBJ1-1, with D maybe TRBD1 (6 bases). This CDR3 comprises 13 residues. CDR1 is GTSNPN, CDR2 SVGIG, per germline (reference sequence). Trimming stripped 2 bases from V and 0 bases from J, with 7 bases between.

This sequence joins TRBV12-3 or TRBV12-4 and TRBJ1-2; 10 nucleotides agree with TRBD1. This CDR3 spans 13 amino acids. V gave up 6 bases and J gave up 5 bases; unmatched junction bases: 3. CDR3 amino acids: CASRPGQGYGYTF. The CDR3 DNA reads TGTGCCAGCAGACCGGGACAGGGGTATGGCTACACCTTC.

The chain carries TRBV6-6 and TRBJ2-7, with 7 bases identical to TRBD2. The CDR3 is made up of 16 amino acids. The J segment lost 1 base and the V segment lost 5 bases, leaving 11 bases of the junction unmatched. CDR1 and CDR2 (germline): MNHNY, SVGAGI (reference sequence). CDR3 loop: CASSPGLSGPSYEQYF. Written as DNA, the CDR3 is TGTGCCAGCAGTCCGGGACTATCGGGACCTTCCTACGAGCAGTACTTC.

This rearrangement joins TRBV5-4 to TRBJ2-1; D perhaps matches TRBD1 (5 bases). The CDR3 consists of 17 residues. The V gene's germline CDR1 is SGHNT and CDR2 YYREEE (reference sequence). V was trimmed by 4 bases and J by 0 bases, leaving 17 bases between them. CDR3 in DNA: TGTGCCAGCAGCCCTGGGGCCAGGCAAAACTCCTACAATGAGCAGTTCTTC. It translates to CASSPGARQNSYNEQFF. Full variable domain (missing parts from reference TRBV5-4 and TRBJ2-1): ETGVTQSPTHLIKTRGQQVTLRCSSQSGHNTVSWYQQALGQGPQFIFQYYREEENGRGNFPPRFSGLQFPNYSSELNVNALELDDSALYLCASSPGARQNSYNEQFFGPGTRLTVL.

The CDR3 DNA reads as TGTGCCTGGAGTGTAGGCGGGGGGAACTATGGCTACACCTTC. Amino acid sequence: CAWSVGGGNYGYTF. The V gene is TRBV30, the J gene TRBJ1-2, with D tentatively TRBD1 (5 bases). Between the trimmed V and J ends, which lost 0 bases and 2 bases, there was a span of 10 bases. The CDR3 contains 14 residues. Germline values: CDR1 GTSNPN, CDR2 SVGIG (reference sequence).